This record looks at one T cell receptor (beta chain) sequence and its context. The antigen is undetermined. The entry originates in a study of T cell responses to AZD1222 COVID-19 vaccine. Study results and caveats: The study found vaccine-associated CD4 TCRs spanning spike, dominant at 160-218 and 743-854. It should be noted that donors were predominantly white British and more often female, and clonal diversity was possibly underestimated. Variant regions that are unmutated are reportedly the target of nearly half of spike-specific TCRs.

Germline CDR1 reads SGHRS; CDR2 reads YFSETQ. V lost 0 bases and J 7 bases, leaving 14 bases between the germline ends. The CDR3 contains 14 residues. Clones were sequenced by immunoSEQ multiplex PCR, and TCRdb holds only the in-frame ones, with some missing. The table lists over 100,000 clones, about 89% of them singletons. The rearrangement uses TRBV5-1 and TRBJ2-7; D might be TRBD2 (6 bases). Sequenced here: peripheral blood, sampled 28 days after the second dose of the MenACWY control vaccine. The TCR was taken from an adult who received the MenACWY meningococcal vaccine as a control. The CDR3 protein is CASSLGRPEGEQYF. In DNA, the CDR3 is TGCGCCAGCAGCTTGGGGCGGCCGGAGGGGGAGCAGTACTTC.